This passage covers 13 T cell receptor beta chains from one sample sequenced in a study of CD8+ T cells in alopecia areata. RNA was extracted and reverse transcribed into cDNA as the sequencing template. TCRdb keeps only in-frame clones here, not all; method: immunoSEQ multiplex PCR. The repertoire has about 42,000 clones, around 90% of them found once; the top ten carry about 20%. The treatment is: oral pan-JAK inhibitor, 5-10 mg twice daily. The starting material was CD8+ T cells sorted from blood, obtained at week 24, from a patient treated with tofacitinib. Every receptor here comes from a human donor with alopecia areata.

The CDR3 region has the DNA TGTGCCAGCAGCTTGGGGGAAGATACGCAGTATTTT. Its protein product is CASSLGEDTQYF. J is TRBJ2-3 and V is TRBV5-6, with unresolved D. CDR3 length: 12 residues. V was cut by 0 bases and J by 5 bases, with 4 bases left in between. Germline CDR1 is SGHDT and CDR2 is YYEEEE.

This clone occurred once. The chain carries TRBV19 and TRBJ2-5; D is unresolved. The J call is in doubt because the DNA end fits TRBJ2-7 better. In germline, CDR1 is LNHDA, CDR2 SQIVND (reference sequence). The CDR3 spans 12 residues. CDR3 coding DNA: TGTGCCAGTAGTTCCGGCGCCTACGAGCAGTACTTC. Amino acid sequence: CASSSGAYEQYF.

This clone was counted between two and nine times. The CDR3 spells CASSADRRETQYF. In DNA, the CDR3 is TGTGCCAGCAGCGCGGACCGAAGGGAGACCCAGTACTTC. V gene TRBV7-8 combines with J gene TRBJ2-5; D remains unclear. Germline CDR1 reads SGHVS; CDR2 reads FQNEAQ. CDR3 length equals 13 residues. The V gene lost 5 bases and the J gene lost 5 bases, with 12 bases spanning the gap.

Of note for this clone: One end of the junction is discordant with germline, which a read error may explain. The chain joins TRBV6-1 to TRBJ2-4; TRBD1 aligns across 10 bases. Per the germline V gene, CDR1 is MNHNS and CDR2 is SASEGT. The CDR3 loop spans 12 amino acids. The CDR3 sequence is CASSDPPGTGAF. Here the CDR3 DNA reads TGTGCCAGCAGTGATCCGCCCGGGACAGGGGCCTTC.

This chain connects TRBV10-2 to TRBJ2-5; either TRBD1 or TRBD2 may supply D (5 bases each). The DNA matches TRBJ2-7 better at its end, which makes the J call doubtful. The germline V gene encodes CDR1 WSHSY and CDR2 SAAADI. CDR3 length equals 15 residues. The DNA of the CDR3 is TGCGCCAGCAGTGTTACGGGTGAGAGGGGCAACGAGCAGTACTTC. Its translation is CASSVTGERGNEQYF.

The V gene is TRBV10-3, the J gene TRBJ2-7; D is perhaps TRBD2 (5 bases). Per germline, CDR1 ENHRY and CDR2 SYGVKD. V lost 2 bases and J 5 bases, leaving 10 bases between the germline ends. There are 13 residues in the CDR3. This chain's CDR3 is CAISEQVRDEQYF. The CDR3 DNA follows: TGTGCCATCAGTGAGCAGGTGAGGGACGAGCAGTACTTC.

The chain joins TRBV13 to TRBJ2-7; TRBD2 matches 9 bases. The germline V gene encodes CDR1 PRHDT and CDR2 FYEKMQ (reference sequence). This CDR3 has 15 amino acids. Unmatched junction bases numbered 4, after V lost 4 bases and J lost 0 bases. The DNA of the CDR3 is TGTGCCAGCAGCTCCCAAGCGGGGGGCTCCTACGAGCAGTACTTC. Amino acids: CASSSQAGGSYEQYF.

This rearrangement joins TRBV5-6 to TRBJ2-2, with D unresolved. This CDR3 region has 12 residues. Looked up from germline, CDR1 is SGHDT and CDR2 is YYEEEE. Trimming cost V 0 bases and J 6 bases, with 3 bases left between them. CDR3: CASSLVPGELFF. The CDR3 DNA sequence: TGTGCCAGCAGCTTGGTTCCCGGGGAGCTGTTTTTT. The full variable domain, with the rest looked up from reference TRBV5-6 and TRBJ2-2, is DAGVTQSPTHLIKTRGQQVTLRCSPKSGHDTVSWYQQALGQGPQFIFQYYEEEERQRGNFPDRFSGHQFPNYSSELNVNALLLGDSALYLCASSLVPGELFFGEGSRLTVL.

The J gene is TRBJ2-7, the V gene TRBV7-9, with 8 bases fitting TRBD1. The CDR3 is 15 residues long. Germline trimming cut 4 bases from V and 7 bases from J; bases unmatched to any gene: 12. Per germline, CDR1 SEHNR and CDR2 FQNEAQ (reference sequence). The chain's CDR3 is CASSSRQGTQMEQYF. The CDR3 nucleotides read TGTGCCAGCAGCTCTCGACAGGGGACGCAAATGGAGCAGTACTTC.

A single count supports this clone. The chain has TRBV5-4 and TRBJ2-1, with a tentative D call TRBD1 (8 bases). V shed 4 bases and J shed 3 bases, with 17 bases lying between them. The CDR3 contains 16 residues. The germline V gene encodes CDR1 SGHNT and CDR2 YYREEE (reference sequence). CDR3 residues: CASSPGQGLNYNEQFF. The DNA for the CDR3 is TGTGCCAGCAGCCCTGGACAGGGACTAAACTACAATGAGCAGTTCTTC.

The chain carries TRBV7-2 and TRBJ2-3; 12 bases fit TRBD2. The V gene's germline CDR1 is SGHTA and CDR2 FQGNSA. The CDR3 length is 16 residues. The ends lost 5 bases at V and 2 bases at J; junction bases unmatched: 5. CDR3: CASSRLAGAFTDTQYF. Written as DNA, the CDR3 is TGTGCCAGCAGCAGACTAGCGGGGGCGTTCACAGATACGCAGTATTTT.

V usage is TRBV6-6 and J usage is TRBJ2-5; no definite D call. The CDR3 spans 14 residues. The germline V gene has CDR1 MNHNY and CDR2 SVGAGI (reference sequence). V shed 5 bases and J shed 2 bases, with 12 bases lying between them. The CDR3: CASSQDSLQETQYF. For the CDR3, the DNA is TGTGCCAGCAGTCAAGATTCTCTACAAGAGACCCAGTACTTC.

Only one count was recorded for this clone. The chain recombines TRBV6-7 with TRBJ2-7; 8 bases line up with TRBD2. TRBV6-7 is placed among ORFs of uncertain function. The CDR3 has 19 amino acids. The J segment lost 0 bases and the V segment lost 0 bases, leaving 13 bases of the junction unmatched. The chain's CDR3 is CASSYSDFLSGAYSYEQYF. The CDR3 bases are TGTGCCAGCAGTTACTCCGACTTCCTTAGCGGGGCTTACTCCTACGAGCAGTACTTC.